A single sample is the source of the 22 T cell receptor beta chains below, sequenced in a study of response to subunit inactivated influenza vaccine. TCRdb reprocessed the RT-PCR reads via MiXCR and lists one record per CDR3 protein. The profile shows 450,000 to 700,000 distinct CDR3 sequences, approximately 15% of them singletons. The input for sequencing was PBMCs from blood, taken 11 to 12 days after vaccination. All receptors come from a man aged 50 to 60 who received an inactivated influenza vaccine.

The chain couples TRBV20-1 to TRBJ2-1, with 13 bases that match TRBD2. Losses at the gene ends were 4 bases for V and 9 bases for J; bases not matched to a gene: 6. Germline V gives CDR1 DFQATT, CDR2 SNEGSKA (reference sequence). This CDR3 has 14 residues. The CDR3 is CSAKLAGGRREQFF. CDR3 in DNA: TGCAGTGCTAAACTAGCGGGGGGGCGGCGTGAGCAGTTCTTC.

The chain carries TRBV4-2 and TRBJ2-3; D is possibly TRBD2 (7 bases). The length of the CDR3 is 17 residues. V lost 0 bases to trimming and J lost 1 base, with 14 bases between them. Germline V gene data show CDR1 as LGHNA and CDR2 as YNFKEQ. Here the CDR3 DNA reads TGTGCCAGCAGCCAAGAAGGCGGGGGCCTGGGCACAGATACGCAGTATTTT. Protein sequence: CASSQEGGGLGTDTQYF.

This clonotype occurred a few times. CDR3 nucleotides: TGTGCCAGCAGCCAGGATACCGGGACAGAGACCCAGTACTTC. Its translation is CASSQDTGTETQYF. The chain combines TRBV4-2 with TRBJ2-5; D may be TRBD1 or TRBD2 (5 bases each). Trimming took 3 bases from V and 4 from J, leaving 12 bases between them. CDR1 LGHNA and CDR2 YNFKEQ come from the germline V gene. This CDR3 comprises 14 residues.

The V and J genes are TRBV20-1 and TRBJ1-5; D is undetermined. The length of the CDR3 is 13 residues. V lost 3 bases and J lost 4, with 10 bases in between. Germline V gives CDR1 DFQATT, CDR2 SNEGSKA (reference sequence). For the CDR3, the DNA is TGCAGTGCTAGTAGGGCAGAGAATCAGCCCCAGCATTTT. Translation gives CSASRAENQPQHF.

In this sample, this clonotype turned up a few times. J is TRBJ1-1 and V is TRBV28, with D possibly matching TRBD1 (5 bases). The CDR3 has 15 residues. With 2 bases removed from V and 8 bases from J, the gap between germline ends came to 18 bases. Germline V gene sequence: CDR1 MDHEN, CDR2 SYDVKM. DNA for the CDR3: TGTGCCAGCAGTTTACTCCCGAAATCCGGGGCCGAAGCTTTCTTT. This sequence encodes CASSLLPKSGAEAFF.

This clonotype was picked up a small number of times. The V and J genes are TRBV2 and TRBJ2-5; tentatively, D is TRBD1 or TRBD2 (5 bases each). Germline assignment: CDR1 SNHLY and CDR2 FYNNEI. The CDR3 has 17 amino acids. Trimming shortened V by 0 bases and J by 3 bases, and 17 bases separated the two germline ends. As DNA, the CDR3 is TGTGCCAGCAGTGAAGCCTTTCAGGGACGGACGGAAGAGACCCAGTACTTC. This sequence encodes CASSEAFQGRTEETQYF.

In DNA form, the CDR3 reads TGCAGTGCTACAGGGGGGACAGGGACCCCTGGGGCCAACGTCCTGACTTTC. Translating gives CSATGGTGTPGANVLTF. V usage is TRBV20-1 and J usage is TRBJ2-6, with 9 bases aligning to TRBD1. This CDR3 is built from 17 residues. Germline V gene sequence: CDR1 DFQATT, CDR2 SNEGSKA (reference sequence). Germline trimming cut 4 bases from V and 2 bases from J; bases unmatched to any gene: 9.

This clonotype showed up just a few times. The CDR3, as DNA: TGTGCCAGCAGCCCCCGGGACAGGGGAGGCGAGCAGTACTTC. The encoded protein is CASSPRDRGGEQYF. The chain is built from TRBV5-8 and TRBJ2-7, with 10 bases identical to TRBD1. Germline values: CDR1 SGHTS, CDR2 YDEGEE. The CDR3 has 14 amino acids. The J segment lost 6 bases and the V segment lost 4 bases, leaving 7 bases of the junction unmatched.

The chain uses TRBV20-1 and TRBJ2-2, with 7 bases lining up with TRBD2. The CDR3 consists of 15 residues. Trimming took 0 bases from V and 4 from J; bases not matched to a gene: 5. Germline CDR1 and CDR2: DFQATT and SNEGSKA (reference sequence). The CDR3 here is CSARDPGGPTGELFF. The CDR3 coding sequence is TGCAGTGCTAGAGATCCGGGAGGCCCCACCGGGGAGCTGTTTTTT.

This clonotype was observed a few times. V usage is TRBV6-5 and J usage is TRBJ1-6; no reliable D call. V shed 0 bases and J shed 13 bases, with 10 bases lying between them. The CDR3 runs to 13 residues. Germline CDR1 reads MNHEY; CDR2 reads SVGAGI. As DNA, the CDR3 is TGTGCCAGCAGTTACTCGTTCGGTGTCCCCCTCCACTTT. The encoded protein is CASSYSFGVPLHF.

The V call is TRBV2, the J call TRBJ1-3; no firm D call. Trimming took 4 bases from V and 0 from J, leaving 7 bases between them. This CDR3 region has 14 residues. Per germline, CDR1 SNHLY and CDR2 FYNNEI. CDR3 region: CASSVGLSGNTIYF. Written as DNA, the CDR3 is TGTGCCAGCAGTGTGGGCCTCTCTGGAAACACCATATATTTT.

The gene calls are TRBV5-1 and TRBJ1-3, with D possibly being TRBD1 (6 bases). CDR1 is SGHRS and CDR2 is YFSETQ in the germline V gene. The CDR3 loop spans 13 amino acids. Trimming pared 4 bases from V and 4 bases from J, leaving 9 bases between. This chain's CDR3 is CASSGTNGNTIYF. The DNA of the CDR3 is TGCGCCAGCAGCGGGACAAACGGAAACACCATATATTTT.

The table lists this clonotype with a few counts. The chain combines TRBV2 with TRBJ2-2; D could derive from TRBD1 or TRBD2 (5 bases each). Trimming cost V 4 bases and J 3 bases, with 12 bases left between them. This CDR3 is 15 amino acids long. Germline assignment: CDR1 SNHLY and CDR2 FYNNEI. This CDR3 is CASSAVRGHTGELFF. Written as DNA, the CDR3 is TGTGCCAGCAGTGCAGTCCGGGGACACACCGGGGAGCTGTTTTTT. The full variable domain, its missing parts supplied by reference TRBV2 and TRBJ2-2, is EPEVTQTPSHQVTQMGQEVILRCVPISNHLYFYWYRQILGQKVEFLVSFYNNEISEKSEIFDDQFSVERPDGSNFTLKIRSTKLEDSAMYFCASSAVRGHTGELFFGEGSRLTVL.

This clonotype was observed a handful of times. The chain couples TRBV7-2 to TRBJ1-4, with 10 bases fitting TRBD1. Losses at the gene ends were 5 bases for V and 6 bases for J; bases not matched to a gene: 3. In germline, CDR1 is SGHTA, CDR2 FQGNSA. CDR3 size: 14 residues. In nucleotides, the CDR3 is TGTGCCAGCAGCCCGGGACAGGGGCATGAAAAACTGTTTTTT. Translated: CASSPGQGHEKLFF.

In this sample, this clonotype turned up many times. The V and J genes are TRBV5-1 and TRBJ1-6; TRBD1 is a possible D gene (5 bases). The CDR3 is 13 residues long. Germline-derived CDR1 and CDR2 are SGHRS and YFSETQ. The V gene lost 7 bases and the J gene lost 9 bases, with 14 bases spanning the gap. CDR3 nucleotides: TGCGCCAGCTGTCGAGCAGGGACTTCACCCCTCCACTTT. Translation: CASCRAGTSPLHF.

This clonotype has just a few counts. This chain joins TRBV12-3 or TRBV12-4 and TRBJ2-7, with D hard to call. This CDR3 has 14 amino acids. Trimming pared 5 bases from V and 2 bases from J, leaving 13 bases between. The DNA of the CDR3 is TGTGCCAGCAGTACTGGCAGGCCGCCCTACGAGCAGTACTTC. Protein: CASSTGRPPYEQYF.

This clonotype was counted many times. The chain has TRBV11-2 and TRBJ2-1, with a possible D match to TRBD2 (6 bases). V was clipped by 1 base and J by 5 bases, with 24 bases between them. The germline V gene has CDR1 SGHAT and CDR2 FQNNGV. The CDR3 is 19 residues long. The DNA of the CDR3 is TGTGCCAGCAGCTTAGTTCCTTCGTTAGCGGAAACCCCCAACAATGAGCAGTTCTTC. Translation gives CASSLVPSLAETPNNEQFF.

The genes are TRBV6-2 or TRBV6-3 and TRBJ2-3; D gene unclear. Germline V CDR1 and CDR2: MNHEY, SVGEGT. CDR3 length: 12 residues. The V and J ends lost 1 base and 5 bases respectively, with 4 bases between them. CDR3 protein: CASSYFGDTQYF. CDR3 bases: TGTGCCAGCAGTTACTTCGGAGATACGCAGTATTTT.

J is TRBJ2-1 and V is TRBV2; possible D gene TRBD2, 5 bases. The CDR3 extends over 14 amino acids. Germline CDR1 reads SNHLY; CDR2 reads FYNNEI. The germline V and J ends were trimmed by 2 bases and 3 bases, with 8 bases remaining between them. CDR3 amino acids: CASSERGGYNEQFF. In DNA, the CDR3 is TGTGCCAGCAGTGAACGCGGAGGCTACAATGAGCAGTTCTTC.

This clonotype occurred many times. The CDR3 DNA is TGTGCCAGCGGGGGGTTAGGTGAGCAGTTCTTC. Amino acids: CASGGLGEQFF. V is TRBV12-3 or TRBV12-4 and J is TRBJ2-1; D is perhaps TRBD2 (6 bases). The CDR3 length is 11 residues. Trimming took off 8 bases at V and 9 bases at J, with 11 bases between the two ends.

This clonotype has a handful of counts. V is TRBV2 and J is TRBJ1-2; the D is unclear. From germline, CDR1 is SNHLY and CDR2 FYNNEI. CDR3 length: 10 amino acids. The V end was cut by 1 base, the J end by 9 bases, with 3 bases between. DNA for the CDR3: TGTGCCAGCAGTGAAGAGCGCTACACCTTC. Amino acid sequence: CASSEERYTF.

This clonotype occurred many times. The CDR3: CASSPSSGFNEQFF. In DNA, the CDR3 is TGTGCCAGCTCACCAAGTTCGGGTTTCAATGAGCAGTTCTTC. This chain connects TRBV18 to TRBJ2-1; D unresolved. The CDR3 spans 14 residues. The germline gives CDR1 KGHSH, CDR2 LQKENI. The ends were cut back, 2 bases at V and 6 bases at J, with 11 bases in the middle. The full variable domain, completed using reference TRBV18 and TRBJ2-1, is NAGVMQNPRHLVRRRGQEARLRCSPMKGHSHVYWYRQLPEEGLKFMVYLQKENIIDESGMPKERFSAEFPKEGPSILRIQQVVRGDSAAYFCASSPSSGFNEQFFGPGTRLTVL.